These T cell receptor beta chains were read from a single sample in a study of OX40 agonist ivuxolimab in advanced cancers. Sequencing was performed with immunoSEQ multiplex PCR; in TCRdb, only in-frame clones are kept and a portion is missing. The sample lists roughly 76,000 clones, roughly nine tenths occurring once. The material sequenced was CD4+ or CD8+ T cells sorted from blood, taken in a trial of the OX40 agonist ivuxolimab. These receptors were obtained from an adult with an advanced solid tumor such as melanoma, head and neck, liver or kidney cancer. The CDR3 runs from the conserved cysteine through the conserved F or W. A D gene is named only where the DNA matches it firmly. Expanded clones get a size class; other rows say once, few or many, or leave the size out.

>.|TRBV9|TRBJ2-1|.
CASSPHLSRYNEQFF
TGTGCCAGCAGCCCCCACTTGAGTCGTTACAATGAGCAGTTCTTC
>.|TRBV30|TRBJ2-6|TRBD2
CAWKSRGGSGANVLTF
TGTGCCTGGAAATCTCGCGGGGGTTCTGGGGCCAACGTCCTGACTTTC
>.|TRBV28|TRBJ2-7|TRBD1
CASSYPPGQGVYEQYF
TGTGCCAGCAGTTACCCTCCGGGACAGGGGGTCTACGAGCAGTACTTC
>.|TRBV9|TRBJ1-3|.
CASSRDPHPGNTIYF
TGTGCCAGCAGCCGGGATCCTCACCCCGGAAACACCATATATTTT
>.|TRBV5-6|TRBJ1-3|.
CASSLYATIYF
TGTGCCAGCAGCCTGTATGCAACCATATATTTT
>once|TRBV27|TRBJ2-1|TRBD1
CASSFGTGGKNEQFF
TGTGCCAGCAGTTTTGGTACAGGGGGCAAAAATGAGCAGTTCTTC
>.|TRBV2|TRBJ2-2|TRBD2
CASSSTGLAIGELFF
TGTGCCAGCAGTTCGACTGGACTAGCCATCGGGGAGCTGTTTTTT
>.|TRBV2|TRBJ1-5|.
CASSLQGPGNQPQHF
TGTGCCAGCAGCCTACAGGGACCAGGCAATCAGCCCCAGCATTTT
>.|TRBV6-5|TRBJ1-5|TRBD1
CASRQQGAGNQPQHF
TGTGCCAGCAGACAACAGGGGGCGGGCAATCAGCCCCAGCATTTT
>once|TRBV28|TRBJ2-3|.
CASSPYSGTQFTDTQYF
TGTGCCAGCAGTCCATATTCGGGGACACAGTTCACAGATACGCAGTATTTT
>.|TRBV11-2|TRBJ1-2|TRBD1
CASSPYRGEDGYTF
TGTGCCAGCAGCCCCTACAGGGGAGAGGATGGCTACACCTTC
>once|TRBV7-2|TRBJ2-2|.
CASSPELGAQNTGELFF
TGTGCCAGCAGCCCTGAACTAGGGGCCCAAAACACCGGGGAGCTGTTTTTT
>.|TRBV6-5|TRBJ1-5|.
CASSLVKGMRQPQHF
TGTGCCAGCAGTTTGGTAAAGGGGATGAGGCAGCCCCAGCATTTT
>.|TRBV6-5|TRBJ2-7|.
CASIAGLTREQYF
TGTGCCAGCATTGCCGGGCTTACCCGTGAGCAGTACTTC
>.|TRBV7-2|TRBJ2-2|.
CASSRGSAGFAGELFF
TGTGCCAGCAGCCGCGGCTCGGCGGGATTTGCCGGGGAGCTGTTTTTT
>.|TRBV2|TRBJ1-5|TRBD1
CASSGQGVRDQPQHF
TGTGCCAGCAGTGGACAGGGGGTGAGAGATCAGCCCCAGCATTTT
>.|TRBV28|TRBJ2-7|.
CASSFLAPRDGSYEQYF
TGTGCCAGCAGTTTCCTCGCCCCACGGGACGGCTCCTACGAGCAGTACTTC
>.|TRBV2|TRBJ2-5|.
CASILQGPTQYF
TGTGCCAGCATACTACAGGGCCCAACCCAGTACTTC
>.|TRBV25-1|TRBJ1-2|.
CASSEYPGGGGYTF
TGTGCCAGCAGTGAATATCCCGGGGGTGGCGGCTACACCTTC
>.|TRBV29-1|TRBJ1-2|TRBD1
CSVVGQGFYGYTF
TGCAGCGTTGTGGGACAGGGGTTCTATGGCTACACCTTC
>.|TRBV27|TRBJ1-5|TRBD1
CASSRKGASPNQPQHF
TGTGCCAGCAGTCGCAAGGGGGCGTCCCCAAATCAGCCCCAGCATTTT
>once|TRBV2|TRBJ2-1|.
CASSYRGTPDNEQFF
TGTGCCAGCAGTTACCGCGGGACGCCAGACAATGAGCAGTTCTTC
>.|TRBV7-3|TRBJ2-4|TRBD2
CASSLLSSGSRAYIQYF
TGTGCCAGCAGCTTATTGTCCAGCGGGAGTCGAGCGTACATTCAGTACTTC
>.|TRBV7-6|TRBJ2-3|.
CASSGGGGSTDTQYF
TGTGCCAGCAGCGGAGGAGGGGGGTCCACAGATACGCAGTATTTT
>.|TRBV5-5|TRBJ2-7|.
CASSLWDFSYEQYF
TGTGCCAGCAGCTTGTGGGACTTCTCCTACGAGCAGTACTTC
>.|TRBV27|TRBJ1-2|TRBD1
CASSPTTGYGRVYGYTF
TGTGCCAGCAGTCCAACGACAGGGTATGGCCGGGTCTATGGCTACACCTTC
>.|TRBV25-1|TRBJ1-4|.
CASSELGRDGEKLFF
TGTGCCAGCAGTGAACTGGGTAGGGACGGGGAAAAACTGTTTTTT
>.|TRBV19|TRBJ2-7|TRBD1
CASSSSGTEVQYF
TGTGCCAGTAGTAGTTCCGGGACAGAAGTCCAGTACTTC
>.|TRBV6-5|TRBJ2-7|TRBD1
CASRQTGGGYEQYF
TGTGCCAGCAGACAGACAGGGGGAGGTTACGAGCAGTACTTC
>few|TRBV25-1|TRBJ2-7|TRBD2
CASRLAGGYEQYF
TGTGCCAGCAGACTAGCGGGAGGATACGAGCAGTACTTC
>.|TRBV30|TRBJ2-7|.
CAWRPGVGAVEQYF
TGTGCCTGGAGACCCGGAGTAGGGGCCGTCGAGCAGTACTTC
>.|TRBV19|TRBJ1-5|TRBD1
CASSIEGRGWGPQHF
TGTGCCAGTAGTATAGAAGGCAGGGGGTGGGGGCCCCAGCATTTT
>.|TRBV6-1|TRBJ2-2|.
CASIPGRTGELFF
TGTGCCAGCATACCAGGGCGGACCGGGGAGCTGTTTTTT
>.|TRBV7-9|TRBJ2-5|.
CASSLELVAETQYF
TGTGCCAGCAGCTTAGAGCTAGTAGCGGAGACCCAGTACTTC
>.|TRBV30|TRBJ2-7|.
CAWSHSTAHEQYF
TGTGCCTGGAGCCATTCAACAGCCCACGAGCAGTACTTC
>.|TRBV6-5|TRBJ2-3|TRBD2
CASSYSPSGSVDTQYF
TGTGCCAGCAGTTACTCGCCTAGCGGGAGTGTAGATACGCAGTATTTT
>.|TRBV6-6|TRBJ1-1|.
CASSYTQTEAFF
TGTGCCAGCAGTTACACTCAGACTGAAGCTTTCTTT
>.|TRBV7-9|TRBJ1-4|.
CASSLGAGEKLFF
TGTGCCAGCAGCTTAGGGGCGGGGGAAAAACTGTTTTTT
>.|TRBV18|TRBJ1-5|.
CASSPREYQGPQHF
TGTGCCAGCTCACCCCGGGAGTATCAGGGGCCCCAGCATTTT
>.|TRBV6-5|TRBJ1-1|.
CASSYSIPSGGRGAFF
TGTGCCAGCAGTTACTCGATCCCGAGCGGCGGACGTGGAGCTTTCTTT
>.|TRBV5-6|TRBJ1-4|.
CASSLRGAEEKLFF
TGTGCCAGCAGCTTGAGGGGGGCGGAAGAAAAACTGTTTTTT
>once|TRBV5-1|TRBJ2-2|TRBD2
CASSLRTSGGGSGGELFF
TGCGCCAGCAGCCTGCGGACTAGCGGAGGGGGTAGTGGCGGGGAGCTGTTTTTT
>.|TRBV7-2|TRBJ1-2|TRBD1
CASSLGQGEGNYGYTF
TGTGCCAGCAGCTTAGGACAGGGGGAGGGTAACTATGGCTACACCTTC
>.|TRBV4-3|TRBJ2-1|TRBD1
CASSQELDLQGEFF
TGCGCCAGCAGCCAAGAGCTGGACTTACAGGGGGAGTTCTTC